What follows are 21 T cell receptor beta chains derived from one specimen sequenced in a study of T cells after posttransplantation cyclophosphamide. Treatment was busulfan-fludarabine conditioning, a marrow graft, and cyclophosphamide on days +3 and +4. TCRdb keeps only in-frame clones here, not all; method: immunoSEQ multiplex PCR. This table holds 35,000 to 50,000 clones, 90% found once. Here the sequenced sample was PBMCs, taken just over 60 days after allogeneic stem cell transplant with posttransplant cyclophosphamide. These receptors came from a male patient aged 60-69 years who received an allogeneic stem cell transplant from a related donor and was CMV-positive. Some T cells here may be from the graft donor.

The DNA of the CDR3 is TGCGCCAGCAGCCTTACGTTACTAGCGGGGGATACAGATACGCAGTATTTT. This gives the protein CASSLTLLAGDTDTQYF. The V gene is TRBV4-1, the J gene TRBJ2-3; 11 bases match TRBD2. V shed 4 bases and J 3 bases; nucleotides not matched to a gene: 9. Germline V lookup: CDR1 MGHRA, CDR2 YSYEKL. This CDR3 has 17 residues.

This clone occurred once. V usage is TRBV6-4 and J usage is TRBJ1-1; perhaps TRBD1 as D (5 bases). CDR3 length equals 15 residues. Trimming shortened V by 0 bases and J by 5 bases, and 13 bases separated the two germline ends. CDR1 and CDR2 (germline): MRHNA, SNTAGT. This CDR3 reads CASSDSRGGGTEAFF. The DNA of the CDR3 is TGTGCCAGCAGTGACTCAAGGGGCGGAGGGACTGAAGCTTTCTTT.

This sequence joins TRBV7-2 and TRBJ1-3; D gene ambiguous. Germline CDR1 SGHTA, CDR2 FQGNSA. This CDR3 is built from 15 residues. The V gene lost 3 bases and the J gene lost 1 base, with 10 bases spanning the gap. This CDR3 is CASSLGQTSGNTIYF. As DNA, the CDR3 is TGTGCCAGCAGCTTGGGCCAAACGTCTGGAAACACCATATATTTT.

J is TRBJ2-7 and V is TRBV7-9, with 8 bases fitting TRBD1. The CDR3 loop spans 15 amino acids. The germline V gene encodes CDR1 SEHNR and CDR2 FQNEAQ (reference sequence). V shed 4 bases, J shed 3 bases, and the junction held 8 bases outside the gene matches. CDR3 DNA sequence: TGTGCCAGCAGCTCCGGGGGACAGGTACACTACGAGCAGTACTTC. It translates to CASSSGGQVHYEQYF.

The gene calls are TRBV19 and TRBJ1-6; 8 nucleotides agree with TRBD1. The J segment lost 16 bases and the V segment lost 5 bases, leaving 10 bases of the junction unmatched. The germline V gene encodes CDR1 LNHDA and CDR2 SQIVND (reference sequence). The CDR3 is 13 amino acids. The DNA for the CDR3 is TGTGCCAGTAGTCCCGGACAGGGAGCCTCACTCCACTTT. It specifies CASSPGQGASLHF.

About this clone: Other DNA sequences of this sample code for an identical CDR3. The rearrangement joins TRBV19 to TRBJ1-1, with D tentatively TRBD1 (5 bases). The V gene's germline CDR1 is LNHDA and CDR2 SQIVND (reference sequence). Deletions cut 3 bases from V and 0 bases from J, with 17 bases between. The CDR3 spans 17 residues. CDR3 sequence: CASSIVTGASMNTEAFF. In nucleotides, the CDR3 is TGTGCCAGTAGTATCGTAACAGGCGCCTCCATGAACACTGAAGCTTTCTTT. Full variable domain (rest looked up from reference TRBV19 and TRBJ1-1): DGGITQSPKYLFRKEGQNVTLSCEQNLNHDAMYWYRQDPGQGLRLIYYSQIVNDFQKGDIAEGYSVSREKKESFPLTVTSAQKNPTAFYLCASSIVTGASMNTEAFFGQGTRLTVV.

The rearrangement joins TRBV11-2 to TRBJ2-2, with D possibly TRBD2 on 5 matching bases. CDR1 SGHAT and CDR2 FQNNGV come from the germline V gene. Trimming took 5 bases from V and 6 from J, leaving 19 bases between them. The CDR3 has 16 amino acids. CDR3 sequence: CASSLNSGIRAGELFF. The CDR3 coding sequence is TGTGCCAGCAGCCTAAACTCGGGGATCCGGGCCGGGGAGCTGTTTTTT.

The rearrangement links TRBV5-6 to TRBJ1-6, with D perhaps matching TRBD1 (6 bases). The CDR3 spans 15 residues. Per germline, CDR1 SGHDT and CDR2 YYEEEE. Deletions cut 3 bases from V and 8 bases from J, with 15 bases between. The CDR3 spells CASSSNRVFDSPLHF. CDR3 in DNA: TGTGCCAGCAGCTCCAACAGGGTGTTCGATTCACCCCTCCACTTT.

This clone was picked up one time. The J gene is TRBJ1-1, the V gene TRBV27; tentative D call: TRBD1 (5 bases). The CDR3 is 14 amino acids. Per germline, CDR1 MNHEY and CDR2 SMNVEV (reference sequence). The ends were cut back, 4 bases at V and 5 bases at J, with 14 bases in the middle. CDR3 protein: CASSSRTLETEAFF. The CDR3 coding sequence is TGTGCCAGCAGTTCTCGGACACTGGAGACTGAAGCTTTCTTT.

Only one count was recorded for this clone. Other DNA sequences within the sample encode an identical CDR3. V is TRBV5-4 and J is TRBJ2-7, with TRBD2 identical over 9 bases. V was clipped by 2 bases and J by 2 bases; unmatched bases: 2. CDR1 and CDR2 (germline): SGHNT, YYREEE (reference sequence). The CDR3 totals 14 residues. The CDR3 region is CASSLSGGPYEQYF. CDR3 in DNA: TGTGCCAGCAGCTTAAGCGGGGGGCCCTACGAGCAGTACTTC.

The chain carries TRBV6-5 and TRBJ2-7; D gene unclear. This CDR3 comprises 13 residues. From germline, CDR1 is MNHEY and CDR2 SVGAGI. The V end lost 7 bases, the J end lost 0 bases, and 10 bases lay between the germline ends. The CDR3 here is CASTMPYSYEQYF. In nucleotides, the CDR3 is TGTGCCAGCACGATGCCCTACTCCTACGAGCAGTACTTC.

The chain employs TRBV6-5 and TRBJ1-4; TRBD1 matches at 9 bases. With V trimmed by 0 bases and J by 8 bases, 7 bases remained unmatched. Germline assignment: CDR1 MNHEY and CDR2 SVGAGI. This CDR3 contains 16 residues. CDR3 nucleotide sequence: TGTGCCAGCAGTTACTCGCCGGGACAGGGTATGGAAAAACTGTTTTTT. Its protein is CASSYSPGQGMEKLFF.

CDR3 coding DNA: TGTGCCAGTATGAAGGGACAGGGCTTAACTGAAGCTTTCTTT. This encodes CASMKGQGLTEAFF. The V gene is TRBV19, the J gene TRBJ1-1; 9 bases map to TRBD1. This CDR3 contains 14 residues. J was trimmed by 5 bases and V by 7 bases; bases with no gene match: 8. In germline, CDR1 is LNHDA, CDR2 SQIVND (reference sequence).

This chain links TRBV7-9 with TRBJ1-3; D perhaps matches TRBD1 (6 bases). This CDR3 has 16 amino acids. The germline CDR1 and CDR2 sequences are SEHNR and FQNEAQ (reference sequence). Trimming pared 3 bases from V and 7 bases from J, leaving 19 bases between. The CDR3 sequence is CASSLTGLSLGNTIYF. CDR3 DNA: TGTGCCAGCAGCTTGACAGGACTCTCTCTTGGGAACACCATATATTTT.

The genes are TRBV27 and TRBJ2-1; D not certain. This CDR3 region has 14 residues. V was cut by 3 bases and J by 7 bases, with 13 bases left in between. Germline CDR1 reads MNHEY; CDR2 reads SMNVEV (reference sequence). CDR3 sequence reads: CASSFGGSGNEQFF. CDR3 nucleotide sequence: TGTGCCAGCAGTTTTGGCGGTTCGGGTAATGAGCAGTTCTTC.

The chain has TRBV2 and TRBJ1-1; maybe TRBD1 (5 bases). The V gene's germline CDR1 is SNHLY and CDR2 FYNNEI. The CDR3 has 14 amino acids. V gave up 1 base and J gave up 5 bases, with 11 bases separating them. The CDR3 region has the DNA TGTGCCAGCAGTGAAGAACGGGGGGGTACTGAAGCTTTCTTT. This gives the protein CASSEERGGTEAFF.

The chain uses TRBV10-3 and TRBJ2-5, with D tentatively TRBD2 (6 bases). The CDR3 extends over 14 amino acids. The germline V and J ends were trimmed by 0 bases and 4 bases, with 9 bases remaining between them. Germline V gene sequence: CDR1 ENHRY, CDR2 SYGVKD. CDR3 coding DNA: TGTGCCATCAGTGAGTCGCGGGGAGGAGAGACCCAGTACTTC. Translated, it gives CAISESRGGETQYF.

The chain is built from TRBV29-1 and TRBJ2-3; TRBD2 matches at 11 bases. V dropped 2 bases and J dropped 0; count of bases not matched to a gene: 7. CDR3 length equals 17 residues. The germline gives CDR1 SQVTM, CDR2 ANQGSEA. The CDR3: CSVENLGTSGSTDTQYF. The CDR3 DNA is TGCAGCGTTGAAAATCTAGGGACTAGCGGCAGCACAGATACGCAGTATTTT.

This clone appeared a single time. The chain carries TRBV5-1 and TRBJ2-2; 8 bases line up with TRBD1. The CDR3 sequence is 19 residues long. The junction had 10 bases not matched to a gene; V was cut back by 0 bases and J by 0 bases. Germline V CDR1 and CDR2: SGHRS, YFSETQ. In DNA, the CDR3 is TGCGCCAGCAGCTTGGGACAGGGGATGGGGGACGCGAACACCGGGGAGCTGTTTTTT. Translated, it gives CASSLGQGMGDANTGELFF. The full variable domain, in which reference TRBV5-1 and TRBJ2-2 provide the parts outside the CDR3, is KAGVTQTPRYLIKTRGQQVTLSCSPISGHRSVSWYQQTPGQGLQFLFEYFSETQRNKGNFPGRFSGRQFSNSRSEMNVSTLELGDSALYLCASSLGQGMGDANTGELFFGEGSRLTVL.

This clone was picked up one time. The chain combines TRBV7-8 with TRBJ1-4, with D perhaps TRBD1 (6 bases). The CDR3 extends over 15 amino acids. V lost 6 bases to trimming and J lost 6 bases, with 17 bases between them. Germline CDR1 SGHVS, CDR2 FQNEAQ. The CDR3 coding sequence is TGTGCCAGCAGTCTCGCAGGGGCGGTGGATGAAAAACTGTTTTTT. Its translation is CASSLAGAVDEKLFF.

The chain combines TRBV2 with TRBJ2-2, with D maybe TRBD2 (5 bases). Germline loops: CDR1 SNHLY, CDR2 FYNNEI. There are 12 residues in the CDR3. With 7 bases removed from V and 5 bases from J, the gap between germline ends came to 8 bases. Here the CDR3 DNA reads TGTGCCAGCAACACGGGAACCGGGGAGCTGTTTTTT. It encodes CASNTGTGELFF.